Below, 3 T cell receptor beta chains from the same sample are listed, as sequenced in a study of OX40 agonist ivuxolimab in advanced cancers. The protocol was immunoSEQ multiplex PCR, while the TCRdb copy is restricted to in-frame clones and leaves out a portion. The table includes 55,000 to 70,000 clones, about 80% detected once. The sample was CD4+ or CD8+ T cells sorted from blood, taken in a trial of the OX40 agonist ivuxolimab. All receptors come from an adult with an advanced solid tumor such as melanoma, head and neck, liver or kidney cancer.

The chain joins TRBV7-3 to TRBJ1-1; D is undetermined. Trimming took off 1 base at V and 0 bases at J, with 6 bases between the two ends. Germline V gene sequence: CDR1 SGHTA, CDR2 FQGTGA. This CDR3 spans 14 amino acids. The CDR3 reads CASSLNHMNTEAFF. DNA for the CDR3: TGTGCCAGCAGCTTAAACCATATGAACACTGAAGCTTTCTTT. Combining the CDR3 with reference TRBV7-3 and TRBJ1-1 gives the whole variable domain GAGVSQTPSNKVTEKGKYVELRCDPISGHTALYWYRQSLGQGPEFLIYFQGTGAADDSGLPNDRFFAVRPEGSVSTLKIQRTERGDSAVYLCASSLNHMNTEAFFGQGTRLTVV.

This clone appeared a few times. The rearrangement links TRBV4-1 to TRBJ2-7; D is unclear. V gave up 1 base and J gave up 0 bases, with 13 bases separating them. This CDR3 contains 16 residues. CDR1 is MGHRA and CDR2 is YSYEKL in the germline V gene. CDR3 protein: CASSQADLFSSYEQYF. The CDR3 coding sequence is TGCGCCAGCAGCCAAGCAGACCTTTTCAGCTCCTACGAGCAGTACTTC.

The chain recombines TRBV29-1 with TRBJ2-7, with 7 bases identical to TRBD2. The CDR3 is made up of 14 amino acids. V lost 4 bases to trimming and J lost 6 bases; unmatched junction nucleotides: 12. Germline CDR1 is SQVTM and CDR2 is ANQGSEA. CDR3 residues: CSVGSTPGGSEQYF. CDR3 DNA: TGCAGCGTTGGCTCGACACCGGGAGGATCCGAGCAGTACTTC.